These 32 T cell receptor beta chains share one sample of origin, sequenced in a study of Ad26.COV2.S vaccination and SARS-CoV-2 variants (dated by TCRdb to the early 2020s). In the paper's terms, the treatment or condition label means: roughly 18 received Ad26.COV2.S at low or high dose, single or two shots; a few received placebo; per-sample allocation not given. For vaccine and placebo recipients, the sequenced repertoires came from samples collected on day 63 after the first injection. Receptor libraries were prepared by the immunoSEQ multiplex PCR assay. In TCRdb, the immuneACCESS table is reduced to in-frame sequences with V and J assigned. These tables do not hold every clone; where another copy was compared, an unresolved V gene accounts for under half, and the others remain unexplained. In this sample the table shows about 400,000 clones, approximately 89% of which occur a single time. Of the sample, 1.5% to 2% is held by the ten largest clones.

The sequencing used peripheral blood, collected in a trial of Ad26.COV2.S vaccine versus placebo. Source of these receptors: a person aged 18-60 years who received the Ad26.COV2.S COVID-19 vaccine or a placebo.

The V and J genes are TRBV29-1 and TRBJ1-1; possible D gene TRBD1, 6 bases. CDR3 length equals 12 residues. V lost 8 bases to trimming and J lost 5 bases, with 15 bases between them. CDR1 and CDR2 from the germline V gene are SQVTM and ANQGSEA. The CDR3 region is CSLRGDLTEAFF. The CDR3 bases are TGCAGCTTGAGGGGGGATTTAACTGAAGCTTTCTTT.

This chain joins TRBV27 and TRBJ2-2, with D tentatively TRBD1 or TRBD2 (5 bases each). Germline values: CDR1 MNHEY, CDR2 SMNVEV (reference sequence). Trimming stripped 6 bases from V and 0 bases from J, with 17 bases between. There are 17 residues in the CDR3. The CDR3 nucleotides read TGTGCCAGCAGCTCCCTCCGGGACCTCGCGAACACCGGGGAGCTGTTTTTT. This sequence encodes CASSSLRDLANTGELFF.

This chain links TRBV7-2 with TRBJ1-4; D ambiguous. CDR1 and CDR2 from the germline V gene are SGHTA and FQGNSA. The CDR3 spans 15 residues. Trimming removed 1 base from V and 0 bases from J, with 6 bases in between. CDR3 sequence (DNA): TGTGCCAGCAGCTTAGGAGGAACAACTAATGAAAAACTGTTTTTT. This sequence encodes CASSLGGTTNEKLFF.

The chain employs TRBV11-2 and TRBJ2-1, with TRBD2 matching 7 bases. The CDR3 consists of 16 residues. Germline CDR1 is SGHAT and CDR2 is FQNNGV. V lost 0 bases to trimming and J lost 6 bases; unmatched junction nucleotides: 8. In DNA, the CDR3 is TGTGCCAGCAGCTTAGAGGTCGGGAGGAGCGGCAATGAGCAGTTCTTC. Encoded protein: CASSLEVGRSGNEQFF.

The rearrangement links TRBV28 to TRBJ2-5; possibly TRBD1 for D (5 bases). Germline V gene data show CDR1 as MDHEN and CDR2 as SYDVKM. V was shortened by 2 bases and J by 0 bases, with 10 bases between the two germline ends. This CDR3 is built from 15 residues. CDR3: CASSLTWGDQETQYF. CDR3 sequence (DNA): TGTGCCAGCAGTTTAACGTGGGGCGACCAAGAGACCCAGTACTTC.

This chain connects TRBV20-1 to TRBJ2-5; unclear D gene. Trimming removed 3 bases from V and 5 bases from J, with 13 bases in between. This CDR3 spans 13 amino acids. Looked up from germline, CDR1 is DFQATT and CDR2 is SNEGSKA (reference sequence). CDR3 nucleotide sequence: TGCAGTGCTAGTCCTGTGACCGGGGAGACCCAGTACTTC. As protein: CSASPVTGETQYF.

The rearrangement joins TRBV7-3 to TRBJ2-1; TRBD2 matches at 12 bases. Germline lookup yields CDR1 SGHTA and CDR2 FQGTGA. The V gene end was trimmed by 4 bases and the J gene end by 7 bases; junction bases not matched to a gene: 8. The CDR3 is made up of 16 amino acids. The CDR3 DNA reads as TGTGCCAGCAGCTCCCGGACTAGCGGGAAGGTTAATGAGCAGTTCTTC. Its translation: CASSSRTSGKVNEQFF.

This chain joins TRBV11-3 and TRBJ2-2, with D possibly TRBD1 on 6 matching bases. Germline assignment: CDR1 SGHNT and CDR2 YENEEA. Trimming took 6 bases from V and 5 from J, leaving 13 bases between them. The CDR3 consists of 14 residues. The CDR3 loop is CASRRGGSTGELFF. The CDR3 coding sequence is TGTGCCAGCAGAAGAGGGGGATCAACCGGGGAGCTGTTTTTT.

The CDR3 nucleotides read TGTGCCAGCACCAATCCGCGTGGGCGAGAGACCCAGTACTTC. Translated, it gives CASTNPRGRETQYF. J is TRBJ2-5 and V is TRBV5-8; D not certain. Germline assignment: CDR1 SGHTS and CDR2 YDEGEE. CDR3 size: 14 residues. Trimming left V 6 bases short and J 4 bases short, with 16 bases between.

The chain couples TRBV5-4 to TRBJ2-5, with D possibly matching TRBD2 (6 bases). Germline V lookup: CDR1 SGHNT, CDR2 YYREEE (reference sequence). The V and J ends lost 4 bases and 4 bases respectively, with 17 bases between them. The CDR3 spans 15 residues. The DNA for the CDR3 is TGTGCCAGCAGCGACCGACGGGGGTTGGCAGAGACCCAGTACTTC. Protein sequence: CASSDRRGLAETQYF.

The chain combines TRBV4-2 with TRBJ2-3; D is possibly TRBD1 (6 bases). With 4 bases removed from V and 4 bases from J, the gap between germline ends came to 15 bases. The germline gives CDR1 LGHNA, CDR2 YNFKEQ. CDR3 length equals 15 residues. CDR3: CASSPATGYADTQYF. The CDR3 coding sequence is TGTGCCAGCAGCCCTGCTACAGGGTACGCAGATACGCAGTATTTT.

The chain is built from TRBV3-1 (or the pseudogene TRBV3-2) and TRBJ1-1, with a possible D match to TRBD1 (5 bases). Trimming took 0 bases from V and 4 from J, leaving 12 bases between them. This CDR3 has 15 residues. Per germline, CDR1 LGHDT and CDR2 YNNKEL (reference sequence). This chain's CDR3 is CASSQDWGRRTEAFF. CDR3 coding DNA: TGTGCCAGCAGCCAAGATTGGGGCAGGCGCACTGAAGCTTTCTTT.

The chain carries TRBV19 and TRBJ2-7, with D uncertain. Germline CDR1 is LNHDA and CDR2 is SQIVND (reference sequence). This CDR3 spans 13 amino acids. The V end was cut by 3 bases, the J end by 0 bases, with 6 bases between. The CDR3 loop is CASSIVFSYEQYF. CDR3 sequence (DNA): TGTGCCAGTAGTATTGTTTTCTCCTACGAGCAGTACTTC.

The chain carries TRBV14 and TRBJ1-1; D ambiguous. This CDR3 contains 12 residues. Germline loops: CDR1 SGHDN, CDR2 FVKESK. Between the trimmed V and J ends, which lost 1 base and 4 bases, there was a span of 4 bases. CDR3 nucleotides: TGTGCCAGCAGCCAAGCCCCCACTGAAGCTTTCTTT. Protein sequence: CASSQAPTEAFF.

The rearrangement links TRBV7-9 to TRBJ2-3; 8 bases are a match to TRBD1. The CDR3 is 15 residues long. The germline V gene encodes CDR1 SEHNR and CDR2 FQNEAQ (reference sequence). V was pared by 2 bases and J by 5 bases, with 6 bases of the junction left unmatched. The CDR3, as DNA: TGTGCCAGCAGCTTATTTTCAGGGGGCAAAGATACGCAGTATTTT. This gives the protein CASSLFSGGKDTQYF.

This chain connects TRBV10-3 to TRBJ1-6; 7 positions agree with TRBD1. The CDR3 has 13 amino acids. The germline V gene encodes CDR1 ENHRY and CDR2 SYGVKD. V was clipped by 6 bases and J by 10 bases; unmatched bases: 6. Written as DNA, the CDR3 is TGTGCCATCAGCAGGGGGTCTGGCTCACCCCTCCACTTT. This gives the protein CAISRGSGSPLHF.

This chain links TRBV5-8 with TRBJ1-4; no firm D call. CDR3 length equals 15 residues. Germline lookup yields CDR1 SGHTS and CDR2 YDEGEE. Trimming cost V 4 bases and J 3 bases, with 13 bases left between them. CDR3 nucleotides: TGTGCCAGCAGCCCTCGGGGAGGCCCTAATGAAAAACTGTTTTTT. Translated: CASSPRGGPNEKLFF.

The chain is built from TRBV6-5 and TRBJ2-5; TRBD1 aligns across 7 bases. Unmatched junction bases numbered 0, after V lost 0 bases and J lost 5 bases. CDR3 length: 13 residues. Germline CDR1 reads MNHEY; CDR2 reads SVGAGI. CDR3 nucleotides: TGTGCCAGCAGTTACTCACAGGGGGAGACCCAGTACTTC. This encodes CASSYSQGETQYF.

CDR3 bases: TGTGCCAGCAGCGAAGGGCCCCCCGATACGCAGTATTTT. Amino acids: CASSEGPPDTQYF. V gene TRBV7-9 combines with J gene TRBJ2-3; D not resolved. The germline V and J ends were trimmed by 5 bases and 6 bases, with 12 bases remaining between them. CDR1 is SEHNR, CDR2 FQNEAQ, per germline (reference sequence). The CDR3 is 13 amino acids.

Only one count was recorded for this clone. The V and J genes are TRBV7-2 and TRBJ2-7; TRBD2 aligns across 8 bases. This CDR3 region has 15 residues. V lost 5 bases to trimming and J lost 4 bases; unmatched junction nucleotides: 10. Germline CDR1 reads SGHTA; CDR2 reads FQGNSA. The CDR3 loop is CASSLGLGTGYEQYF. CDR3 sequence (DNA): TGTGCCAGCAGCCTGGGACTAGGTACGGGGTACGAGCAGTACTTC.

The CDR3 sequence is CASSRASGSELFF. The CDR3, as DNA: TGTGCCAGCTCAAGGGCTAGCGGGAGTGAGCTGTTTTTT. The rearrangement uses TRBV18 and TRBJ2-2; 10 nucleotides agree with TRBD2. Trimming removed 5 bases from V and 11 bases from J; junction bases left unmatched: 5. Germline CDR1 KGHSH, CDR2 LQKENI. The length of the CDR3 is 13 residues.

CDR3 sequence (DNA): TGTGCCAGCAGCGGAAGGGGGTTGGAAAAACTGTTTTTT. It is translated as CASSGRGLEKLFF. The chain has TRBV7-8 and TRBJ1-4; D might be TRBD1 (6 bases). Germline V gene lookup returns CDR1 SGHVS and CDR2 FQNEAQ. This CDR3 spans 13 amino acids. The V end was cut by 5 bases, the J end by 8 bases, with 12 bases between. The full variable domain, rest sourced from reference TRBV7-8 and TRBJ1-4, is GAGVSQSPRYKVAKRGQDVALRCDPISGHVSLFWYQQALGQGPEFLTYFQNEAQLDKSGLPSDRFFAERPEGSVSTLKIQRTQQEDSAVYLCASSGRGLEKLFFGSGTQLSVL.

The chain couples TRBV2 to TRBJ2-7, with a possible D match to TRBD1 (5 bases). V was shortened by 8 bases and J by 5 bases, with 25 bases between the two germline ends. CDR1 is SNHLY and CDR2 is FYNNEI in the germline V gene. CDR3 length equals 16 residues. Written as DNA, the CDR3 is TGTGCCAGCCAATACGCCCCGCCAAGGGGTACTAACGAGCAGTACTTC. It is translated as CASQYAPPRGTNEQYF.

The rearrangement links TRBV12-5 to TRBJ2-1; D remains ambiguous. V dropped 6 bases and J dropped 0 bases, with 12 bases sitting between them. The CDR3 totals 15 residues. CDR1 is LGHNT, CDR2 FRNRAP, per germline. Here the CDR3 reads CASGRRASSYNEQFF. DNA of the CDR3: TGTGCTAGTGGGAGACGGGCTAGCTCCTACAATGAGCAGTTCTTC.

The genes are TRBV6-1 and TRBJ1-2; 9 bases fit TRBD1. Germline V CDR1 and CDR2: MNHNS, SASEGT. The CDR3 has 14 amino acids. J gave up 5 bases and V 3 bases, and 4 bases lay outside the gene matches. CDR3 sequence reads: CASSEGDRAYGYTF. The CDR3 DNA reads TGTGCCAGCAGTGAGGGGGACAGGGCTTATGGCTACACCTTC.

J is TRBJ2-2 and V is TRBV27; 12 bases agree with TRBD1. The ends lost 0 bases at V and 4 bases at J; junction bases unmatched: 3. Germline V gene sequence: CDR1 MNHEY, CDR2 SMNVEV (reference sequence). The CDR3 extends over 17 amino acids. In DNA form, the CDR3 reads TGTGCCAGCAGTTTATCGGGACAGGGGGCGGCCACCGGGGAGCTGTTTTTT. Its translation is CASSLSGQGAATGELFF.

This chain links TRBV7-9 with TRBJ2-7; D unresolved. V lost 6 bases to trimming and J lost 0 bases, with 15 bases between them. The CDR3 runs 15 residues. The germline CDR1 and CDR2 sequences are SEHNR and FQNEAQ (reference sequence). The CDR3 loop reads CASSMAGSSSYEQYF. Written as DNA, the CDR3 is TGTGCCAGCAGTATGGCCGGATCAAGCTCCTACGAGCAGTACTTC.

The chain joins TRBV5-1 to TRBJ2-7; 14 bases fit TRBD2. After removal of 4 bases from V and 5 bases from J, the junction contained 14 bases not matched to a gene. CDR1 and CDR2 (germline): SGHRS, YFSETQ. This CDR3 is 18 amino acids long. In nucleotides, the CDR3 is TGCGCCAGCAGCCCTGGGACTAGCGGGAGACCCCCCTACGACGAGCAGTACTTC. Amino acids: CASSPGTSGRPPYDEQYF.

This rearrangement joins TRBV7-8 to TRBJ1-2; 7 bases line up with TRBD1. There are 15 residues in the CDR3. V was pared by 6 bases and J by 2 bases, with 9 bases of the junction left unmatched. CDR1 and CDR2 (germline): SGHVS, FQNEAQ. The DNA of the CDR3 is TGTGCCAGCAGGCCTCGACAGGGTGGGAACTATGGCTACACCTTC. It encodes CASRPRQGGNYGYTF. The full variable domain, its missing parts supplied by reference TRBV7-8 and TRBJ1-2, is GAGVSQSPRYKVAKRGQDVALRCDPISGHVSLFWYQQALGQGPEFLTYFQNEAQLDKSGLPSDRFFAERPEGSVSTLKIQRTQQEDSAVYLCASRPRQGGNYGYTFGSGTRLTVV.

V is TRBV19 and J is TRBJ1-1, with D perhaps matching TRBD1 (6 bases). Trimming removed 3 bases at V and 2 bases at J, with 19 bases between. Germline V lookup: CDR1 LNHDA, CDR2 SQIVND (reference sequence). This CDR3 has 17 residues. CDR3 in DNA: TGTGCCAGTAGTATGGCTCTGGGGGCGCCGGGAAACACTGAAGCTTTCTTT. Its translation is CASSMALGAPGNTEAFF.

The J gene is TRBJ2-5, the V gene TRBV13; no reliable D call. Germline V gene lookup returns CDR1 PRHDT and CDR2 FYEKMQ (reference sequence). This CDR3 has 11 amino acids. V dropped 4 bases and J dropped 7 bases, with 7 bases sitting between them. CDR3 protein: CASSSPGTQYF. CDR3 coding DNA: TGTGCCAGCAGCTCCCCTGGGACCCAGTACTTC.

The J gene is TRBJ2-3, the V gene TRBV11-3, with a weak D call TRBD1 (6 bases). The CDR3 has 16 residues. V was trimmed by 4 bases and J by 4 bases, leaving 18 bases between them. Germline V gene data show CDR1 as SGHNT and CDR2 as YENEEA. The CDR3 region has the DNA TGTGCCAGCAGCTGGGACATCACAGAGGGTGCAGATACGCAGTATTTT. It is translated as CASSWDITEGADTQYF.